The rows below give T cell receptor beta chains drawn from one sample of a study of CD8 T cells in ankylosing spondylitis. One entry per CDR3 protein results from TCRdb running MiXCR on the 5' RACE reads. The sample carries 750,000 to 850,000 distinct CDR3 sequences, roughly 10% recorded once. Sequencing was done on a sample of blood, either unsorted or a sorted T cell fraction (not recorded which). The receptor source for this set is a male donor with ankylosing spondylitis. CDR3s include the opening cysteine and the closing phenylalanine or tryptophan. A D gene is named only where the DNA matches it firmly. The size of a clone is reported for some rows only, either as once, few or many, or as a class for expanded clones.

v_gene	abundance	j_gene	d_gene	CDR3aa	CDR3nt
TRBV7-8	-	TRBJ2-7	-	CASSLEATGDYGEQYF	TGTGCCAGCAGCTTAGAGGCGACAGGCGATTACGGGGAGCAGTACTTC
TRBV12-3/TRBV12-4	-	TRBJ1-1	TRBD1	CASSLGGTGGFTFF	TGTGCCAGCAGTTTAGGAGGGACAGGGGGTTTTACTTTCTTT
TRBV29-1	many	TRBJ2-7	-	CSVEAGLGQYF	TGCAGCGTTGAAGCGGGACTGGGGCAGTACTTC
TRBV7-6	-	TRBJ2-2	-	CASSYGGPGAGELFF	TGTGCCAGCAGCTACGGGGGGCCGGGCGCCGGGGAGCTGTTTTTT
TRBV6-5	few	TRBJ1-5	-	CASSYLGPNQPQHF	TGTGCCAGCAGTTATCTCGGACCCAATCAGCCCCAGCATTTT
TRBV9	few	TRBJ2-1	TRBD2	CASSVELIREGLAGNNEQFF	TGTGCCAGCAGCGTAGAACTTATTCGGGAAGGGCTAGCGGGCAACAATGAGCAGTTCTTC
TRBV7-2	many	TRBJ2-5	-	CASSLASGTETQYF	TGTGCCAGCAGCTTAGCCAGCGGTACGGAGACCCAGTACTTC
TRBV7-2	many	TRBJ1-5	-	CASSLRRGSNQPQHF	TGTGCCAGCAGCTTGCGAAGGGGAAGCAATCAGCCCCAGCATTTT
TRBV7-2	many	TRBJ2-3	-	CAGLGANTDTQYF	TGTGCCGGGCTCGGGGCCAACACAGATACGCAGTATTTT
TRBV20-1	-	TRBJ2-7	TRBD2	CSAAGGTYEQYF	TGCAGTGCAGCGGGGGGAACCTACGAGCAGTACTTC
TRBV2	few	TRBJ2-1	-	CASSVTGTMEVF	TGTGCCAGCAGTGTAACCGGGACCATGGAAGTCTTC
TRBV30	few	TRBJ2-3	TRBD2	CAWSSSGISTDTQYF	TGTGCCTGGAGCTCTAGCGGGATTAGCACAGATACGCAGTATTTT
TRBV29-1	-	TRBJ2-1	-	CSVGDYNEQFF	TGCAGCGTTGGGGATTATAATGAGCAGTTCTTC
TRBV4-3	-	TRBJ2-1	TRBD2	CASSGAGGDLSNEQFF	TGCGCCAGCAGCGGAGCGGGAGGGGACCTAAGCAATGAGCAGTTCTTC
TRBV20-1	-	TRBJ2-3	-	CSAPGEGVNTQYF	TGCAGTGCTCCGGGGGAGGGGGTAAATACGCAGTATTTT
TRBV28	-	TRBJ2-3	-	CASSRVGGVPSPQYF	TGTGCCAGCAGCAGAGTAGGGGGGGTTCCCTCTCCGCAGTATTTT
TRBV5-1	few	TRBJ1-5	TRBD1	CASSLGGQGSNQPQHF	TGCGCCAGCAGCTTGGGCGGACAGGGTAGCAATCAGCCCCAGCATTTT
TRBV5-6	-	TRBJ1-5	-	CASSFHGFNQPQHF	TGTGCCAGCAGCTTCCACGGATTCAATCAGCCCCAGCATTTT
TRBV5-6	few	TRBJ2-5	TRBD1	CASRYRGLETQYF	TGTGCCAGCAGATACAGGGGGCTCGAGACCCAGTACTTC
TRBV14	-	TRBJ2-1	TRBD2	CASSRTISGEQFF	TGTGCCAGCAGCCGAACGATTAGCGGGGAGCAGTTCTTC
TRBV4-1	once	TRBJ1-1	-	CASSRYRVMNTEAFF	TGCGCCAGCAGCCGATACAGGGTCATGAACACTGAAGCTTTCTTT
TRBV28	few	TRBJ2-7	-	CASSGPGGGTYEQYF	TGTGCCAGCAGCGGACCGGGCGGGGGCACCTACGAGCAGTACTTC
TRBV20-1	-	TRBJ2-1	-	CSATSGGVKQFF	TGCAGTGCTACCTCGGGTGGGGTGAAGCAGTTCTTC
TRBV5-1	many	TRBJ2-2	-	CASSLMSGANTGELFF	TGCGCCAGCAGCTTGATGAGCGGAGCGAACACCGGGGAGCTGTTTTTT
TRBV5-1	many	TRBJ2-4	-	CASSLAGNAREFQYF	TGCGCCAGCAGCTTGGCGGGAAACGCTAGGGAGTTTCAGTACTTC
TRBV29-1	-	TRBJ1-2	-	CSVEAIRNYGYTF	TGCAGCGTTGAAGCGATACGGAACTATGGCTACACCTTC
TRBV6-5	-	TRBJ2-7	TRBD1	CASSSPGQGANEQYF	TGTGCCAGCAGTTCCCCGGGACAGGGGGCGAACGAGCAGTACTTC
TRBV9	few	TRBJ1-1	TRBD1	CASSRQGISTEAFF	TGTGCCAGCAGCCGACAGGGTATCTCCACTGAAGCTTTCTTT
TRBV20-1	few	TRBJ2-2	-	CSAWKRVPGELFF	TGCAGTGCTTGGAAAAGGGTCCCCGGGGAGCTGTTTTTT
TRBV10-3	-	TRBJ1-2	TRBD1	CAISPDRTAVYTF	TGTGCCATCAGTCCGGACAGGACCGCCGTATACACCTTC
TRBV7-2	-	TRBJ2-7	-	CASSSGPGAYEQYF	TGTGCCAGCAGCTCAGGGCCGGGTGCCTACGAGCAGTACTTC
TRBV6-1	-	TRBJ2-7	TRBD1	CASSVTGQRFPYEQYF	TGTGCCAGCAGTGTAACGGGACAGAGATTTCCCTACGAGCAGTACTTC
TRBV4-1	few	TRBJ2-3	TRBD1	CASSQTTGGDTQYF	TGCGCCAGCAGCCAAACAACAGGGGGCGATACGCAGTATTTT
TRBV20-1	-	TRBJ1-2	-	CSAREGGTRTDINYGYTF	TGCAGTGCTAGAGAAGGAGGGACACGAACAGATATTAACTATGGCTACACCTTC
TRBV6-1	few	TRBJ2-2	TRBD1	CASRKRDRSGELFF	TGTGCCAGCAGAAAAAGGGACAGATCGGGGGAGCTGTTTTTT
TRBV5-1	few	TRBJ2-7	-	CASSPGLPIDEQYF	TGCGCCAGCAGCCCGGGACTCCCAATCGACGAGCAGTACTTC
TRBV6-5	many	TRBJ1-1	-	CASSTRRAEAFF	TGTGCCAGCAGTACCCGTCGCGCTGAAGCTTTCTTT
TRBV6-5	many	TRBJ1-1	-	CASSYGSLNTEAFF	TGTGCCAGCAGTTACGGGTCTCTGAACACTGAAGCTTTCTTT
TRBV4-1	-	TRBJ2-4	TRBD1	CASSQVFRQGASKNIQYF	TGCGCCAGCAGCCAAGTTTTCAGACAGGGGGCTTCCAAAAACATTCAGTACTTC
TRBV5-1	few	TRBJ1-2	-	CASSFILNYGYTF	TGCGCCAGCAGCTTTATCCTTAACTATGGCTACACCTTC
TRBV25-1	-	TRBJ1-2	-	CASSELGQFDVYGYTF	TGTGCCAGCAGTGAATTAGGTCAGTTTGACGTCTATGGCTACACCTTC
TRBV6-1	many	TRBJ2-3	-	CASGGGARTDTQYF	TGTGCCAGCGGGGGGGGGGCACGTACAGATACGCAGTATTTT
TRBV11-2	few	TRBJ2-1	TRBD2	CASSLEPTSGGAYNEQFF	TGTGCCAGCAGCTTAGAGCCCACTAGCGGGGGGGCCTACAATGAGCAGTTCTTC
TRBV12-3/TRBV12-4	-	TRBJ2-5	-	CASSFTMQETQYF	TGTGCCAGCAGCTTTACCATGCAAGAGACCCAGTACTTC
TRBV29-1	few	TRBJ1-1	TRBD1	CSVALGQGYTEAFF	TGCAGCGTTGCCCTGGGACAGGGCTACACTGAAGCTTTCTTT
TRBV10-3	-	TRBJ2-6	-	CAISSGAPLSGANVLTF	TGTGCCATCAGTTCGGGAGCCCCACTCTCTGGGGCCAACGTCCTGACTTTC
TRBV7-2	few	TRBJ2-6	-	CASSHRDMLSGANVLTF	TGTGCCAGCAGCCACCGGGACATGCTTTCTGGGGCCAACGTCCTGACTTTC
TRBV10-3	-	TRBJ1-2	-	CAISSQSNYGYTF	TGTGCCATCAGCTCACAGAGCAACTATGGCTACACCTTC
TRBV18	few	TRBJ1-1	-	CASSPLAGRGTEAFF	TGTGCCAGCTCACCACTAGCAGGGCGTGGGACTGAAGCTTTCTTT
TRBV20-1	few	TRBJ2-7	-	CSASGTSEQYF	TGCAGTGCTAGCGGGACCTCCGAGCAGTACTTC
TRBV28	many	TRBJ1-4	TRBD1	CASIPFQGAREKLFF	TGTGCCAGCATCCCCTTTCAGGGGGCTCGTGAAAAACTGTTTTTT
TRBV20-1	-	TRBJ2-5	TRBD2	CSAQAGAEETQYF	TGCAGTGCACAAGCGGGGGCTGAAGAGACCCAGTACTTC